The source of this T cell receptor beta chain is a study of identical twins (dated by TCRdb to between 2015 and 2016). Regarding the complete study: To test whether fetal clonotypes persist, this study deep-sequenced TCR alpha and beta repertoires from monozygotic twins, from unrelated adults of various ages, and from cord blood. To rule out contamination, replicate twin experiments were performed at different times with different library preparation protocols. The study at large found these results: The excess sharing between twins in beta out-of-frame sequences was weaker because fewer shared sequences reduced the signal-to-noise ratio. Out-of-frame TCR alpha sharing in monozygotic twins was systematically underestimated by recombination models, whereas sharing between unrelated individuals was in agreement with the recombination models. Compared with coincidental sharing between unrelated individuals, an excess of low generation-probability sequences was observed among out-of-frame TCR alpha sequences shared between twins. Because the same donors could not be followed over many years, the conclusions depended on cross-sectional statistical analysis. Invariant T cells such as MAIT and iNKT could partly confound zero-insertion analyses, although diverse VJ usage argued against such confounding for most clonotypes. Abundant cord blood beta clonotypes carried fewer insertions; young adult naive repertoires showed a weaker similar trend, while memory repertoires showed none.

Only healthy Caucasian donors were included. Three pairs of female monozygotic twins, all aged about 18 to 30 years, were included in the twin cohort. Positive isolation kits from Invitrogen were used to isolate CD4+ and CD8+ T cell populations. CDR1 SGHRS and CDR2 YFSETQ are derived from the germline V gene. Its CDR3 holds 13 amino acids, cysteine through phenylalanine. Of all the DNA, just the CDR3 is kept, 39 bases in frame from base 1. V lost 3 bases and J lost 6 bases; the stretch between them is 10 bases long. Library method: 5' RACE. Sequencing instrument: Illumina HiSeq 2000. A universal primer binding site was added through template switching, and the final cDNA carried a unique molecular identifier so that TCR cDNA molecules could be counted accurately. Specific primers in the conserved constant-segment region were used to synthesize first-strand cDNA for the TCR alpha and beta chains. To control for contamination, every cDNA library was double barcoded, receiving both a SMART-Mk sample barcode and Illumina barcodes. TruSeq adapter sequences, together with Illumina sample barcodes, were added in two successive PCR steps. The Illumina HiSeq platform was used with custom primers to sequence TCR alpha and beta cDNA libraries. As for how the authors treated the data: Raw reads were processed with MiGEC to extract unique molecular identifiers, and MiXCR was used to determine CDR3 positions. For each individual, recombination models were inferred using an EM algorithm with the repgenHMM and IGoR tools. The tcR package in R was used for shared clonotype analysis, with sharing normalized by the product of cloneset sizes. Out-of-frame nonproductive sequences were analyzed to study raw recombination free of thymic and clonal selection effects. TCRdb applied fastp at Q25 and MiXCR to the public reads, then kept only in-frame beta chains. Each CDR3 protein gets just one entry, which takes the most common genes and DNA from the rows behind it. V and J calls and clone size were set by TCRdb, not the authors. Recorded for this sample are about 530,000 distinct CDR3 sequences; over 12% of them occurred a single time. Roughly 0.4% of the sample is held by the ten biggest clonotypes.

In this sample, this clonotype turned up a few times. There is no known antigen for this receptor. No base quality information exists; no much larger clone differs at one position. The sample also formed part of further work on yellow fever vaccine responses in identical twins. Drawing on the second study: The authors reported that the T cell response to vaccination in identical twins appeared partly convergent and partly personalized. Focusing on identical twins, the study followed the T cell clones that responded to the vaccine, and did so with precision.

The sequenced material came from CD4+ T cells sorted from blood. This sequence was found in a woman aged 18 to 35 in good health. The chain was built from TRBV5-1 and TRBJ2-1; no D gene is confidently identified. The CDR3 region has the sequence CASSSLGPNEQFF. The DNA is TGCGCCAGCAGCTCCCTAGGCCCCAATGAGCAGTTCTTC.